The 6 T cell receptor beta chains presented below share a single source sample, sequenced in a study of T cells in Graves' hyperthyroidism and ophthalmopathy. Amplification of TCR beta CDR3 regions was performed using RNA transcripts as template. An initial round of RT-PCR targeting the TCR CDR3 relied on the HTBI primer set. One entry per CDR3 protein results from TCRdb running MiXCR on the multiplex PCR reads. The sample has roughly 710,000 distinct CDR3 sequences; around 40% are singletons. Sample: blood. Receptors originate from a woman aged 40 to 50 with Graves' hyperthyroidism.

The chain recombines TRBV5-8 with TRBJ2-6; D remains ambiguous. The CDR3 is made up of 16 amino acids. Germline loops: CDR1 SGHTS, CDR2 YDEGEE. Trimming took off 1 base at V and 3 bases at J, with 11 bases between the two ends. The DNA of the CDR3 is TGTGCCAGCAGCTTGTTTCGGAATCTTGGGGCCAACGTCCTGACTTTC. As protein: CASSLFRNLGANVLTF.

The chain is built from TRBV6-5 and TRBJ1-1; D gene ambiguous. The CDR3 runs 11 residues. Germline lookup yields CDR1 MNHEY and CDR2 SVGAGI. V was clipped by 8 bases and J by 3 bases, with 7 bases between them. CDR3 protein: CASAGYTEAFF. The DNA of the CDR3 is TGTGCCAGCGCCGGGTACACTGAAGCTTTCTTT.

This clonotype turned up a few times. CDR3 loop: CASSIFRADTGELFF. CDR3 DNA: TGTGCCAGCAGTATCTTCCGGGCTGACACCGGGGAGCTGTTTTTT. The V call is TRBV6-1, the J call TRBJ2-2; D gene unclear. The germline CDR1 and CDR2 sequences are MNHNS and SASEGT. CDR3 length equals 15 residues. Trimming stripped 5 bases from V and 3 bases from J, with 13 bases between.

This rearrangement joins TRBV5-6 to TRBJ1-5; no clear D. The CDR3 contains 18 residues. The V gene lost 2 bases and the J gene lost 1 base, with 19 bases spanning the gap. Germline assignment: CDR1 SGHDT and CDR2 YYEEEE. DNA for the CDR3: TGTGCCAGCAGCTTAATCGGACCTACTCAGTTGAGCAATCAGCCCCAGCATTTT. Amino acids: CASSLIGPTQLSNQPQHF.

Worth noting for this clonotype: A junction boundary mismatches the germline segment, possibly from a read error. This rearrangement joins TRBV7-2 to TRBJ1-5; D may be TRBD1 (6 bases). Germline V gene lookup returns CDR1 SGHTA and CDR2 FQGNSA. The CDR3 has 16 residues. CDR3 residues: CAGSPGTSLSNQPQHF. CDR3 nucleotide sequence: TGTGCCGGCAGCCCCGGGACATCTCTAAGCAATCAGCCCCAGCATTTT.

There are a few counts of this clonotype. The CDR3 spells CASSPDRRMNNEKLFF. CDR3 DNA sequence: TGTGCCAGCAGCCCGGACAGACGGATGAATAATGAAAAACTGTTTTTT. This chain connects TRBV12-3 or TRBV12-4 to TRBJ1-4, with a possible D match to TRBD1 (6 bases). The V gene lost 6 bases and the J gene lost 4 bases, with 18 bases spanning the gap. There are 16 residues in the CDR3.